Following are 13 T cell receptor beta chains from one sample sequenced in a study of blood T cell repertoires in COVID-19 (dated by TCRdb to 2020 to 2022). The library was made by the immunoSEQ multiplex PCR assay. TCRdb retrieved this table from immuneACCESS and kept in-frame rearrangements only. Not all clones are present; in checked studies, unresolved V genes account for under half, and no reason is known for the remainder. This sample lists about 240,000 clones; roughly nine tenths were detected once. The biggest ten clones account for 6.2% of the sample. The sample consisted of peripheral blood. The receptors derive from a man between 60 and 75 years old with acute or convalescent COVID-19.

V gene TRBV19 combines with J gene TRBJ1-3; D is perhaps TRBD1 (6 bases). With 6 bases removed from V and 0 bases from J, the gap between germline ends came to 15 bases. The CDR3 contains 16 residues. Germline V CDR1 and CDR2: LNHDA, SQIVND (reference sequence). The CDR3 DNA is TGTGCCAGTAGCAACCGGGACACAAGCTCTGGAAACACCATATATTTT. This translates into CASSNRDTSSGNTIYF.

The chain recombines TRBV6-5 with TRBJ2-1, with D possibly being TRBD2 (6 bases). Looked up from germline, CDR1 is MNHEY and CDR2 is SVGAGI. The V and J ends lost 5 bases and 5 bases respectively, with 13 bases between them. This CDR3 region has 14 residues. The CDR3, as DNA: TGTGCCAGCAGTAGAACCGGGAGTCACAATGAGCAGTTCTTC. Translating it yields CASSRTGSHNEQFF.

Here the CDR3 reads CASLDHSGRNTGELFF. The CDR3 DNA reads as TGTGCCAGTTTAGACCATAGCGGGAGAAACACCGGGGAGCTGTTTTTT. This chain joins TRBV19 and TRBJ2-2, with 9 positions matching TRBD2. CDR1 and CDR2 from the germline V gene are LNHDA and SQIVND (reference sequence). This CDR3 has 16 amino acids. V was pared by 8 bases and J by 2 bases, with 9 bases of the junction left unmatched.

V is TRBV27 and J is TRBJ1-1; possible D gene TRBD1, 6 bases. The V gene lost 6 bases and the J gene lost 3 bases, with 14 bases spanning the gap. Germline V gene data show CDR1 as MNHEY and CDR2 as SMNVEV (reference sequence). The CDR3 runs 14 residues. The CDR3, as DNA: TGTGCCAGCAGCCTCGGTCCAGGGGACACTGAAGCTTTCTTT. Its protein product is CASSLGPGDTEAFF.

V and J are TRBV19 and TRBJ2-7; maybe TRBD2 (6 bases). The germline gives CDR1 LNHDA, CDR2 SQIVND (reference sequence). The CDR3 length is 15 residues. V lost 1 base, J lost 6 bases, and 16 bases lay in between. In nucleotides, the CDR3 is TGTGCCAGTAGTATAGGTCACAGGACCGGGGGCGAGCAGTACTTC. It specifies CASSIGHRTGGEQYF.

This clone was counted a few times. The CDR3 coding sequence is TGTGCCAGCAGCGCTCATTGGGGACAGGAAAATTCACCCCTCCACTTT. Translation gives CASSAHWGQENSPLHF. The genes are TRBV7-9 and TRBJ1-6; 8 bases line up with TRBD1. The CDR3 totals 16 residues. The V gene end was trimmed by 5 bases and the J gene end by 7 bases; junction bases not matched to a gene: 10. The germline CDR1 and CDR2 sequences are SEHNR and FQNEAQ (reference sequence).

CDR3 sequence: CASREAVPGEQYF. The CDR3 bases are TGCGCCAGCAGGGAAGCGGTCCCTGGTGAGCAGTACTTC. The chain recombines TRBV5-1 with TRBJ2-7; weak D call: TRBD2 (5 bases). This CDR3 comprises 13 residues. V was shortened by 5 bases and J by 7 bases, with 16 bases between the two germline ends. Per the germline V gene, CDR1 is SGHRS and CDR2 is YFSETQ.

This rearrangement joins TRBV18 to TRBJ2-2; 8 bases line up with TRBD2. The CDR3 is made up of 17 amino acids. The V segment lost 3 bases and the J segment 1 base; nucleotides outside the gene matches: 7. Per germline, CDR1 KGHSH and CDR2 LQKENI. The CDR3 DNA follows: TGTGCCAGCTCACCTGTCGGGGGGACTAGGAACACCGGGGAGCTGTTTTTT. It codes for CASSPVGGTRNTGELFF.

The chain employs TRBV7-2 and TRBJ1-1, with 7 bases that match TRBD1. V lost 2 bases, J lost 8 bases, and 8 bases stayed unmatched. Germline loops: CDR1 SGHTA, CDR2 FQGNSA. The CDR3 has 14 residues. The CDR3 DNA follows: TGTGCCAGCAGCTTAAAAGGGGGCGGCGTGGAAGCTTTCTTT. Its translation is CASSLKGGGVEAFF.

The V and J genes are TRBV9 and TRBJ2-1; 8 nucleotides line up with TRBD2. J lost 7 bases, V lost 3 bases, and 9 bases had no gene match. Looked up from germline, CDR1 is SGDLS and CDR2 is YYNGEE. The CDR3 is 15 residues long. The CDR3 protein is CASSAPGLALNEQFF. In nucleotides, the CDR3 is TGTGCCAGCAGCGCCCCCGGACTAGCCCTGAATGAGCAGTTCTTC.

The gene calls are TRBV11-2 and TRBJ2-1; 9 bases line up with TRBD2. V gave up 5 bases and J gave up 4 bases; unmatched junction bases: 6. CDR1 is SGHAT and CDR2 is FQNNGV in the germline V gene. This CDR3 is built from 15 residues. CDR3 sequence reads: CASSGREGPYNEQFF. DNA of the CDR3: TGTGCCAGCAGCGGGCGGGAGGGCCCTTACAATGAGCAGTTCTTC.

CDR3 DNA: TGCGCCAGCAGCCAAGAGGGGCCAAGGGGCAATGAGCAGTTCTTC. It codes for CASSQEGPRGNEQFF. The chain is built from TRBV4-3 and TRBJ2-1; D is possibly TRBD1 (5 bases). V lost 0 bases and J 6 bases, leaving 12 bases between the germline ends. Germline V CDR1 and CDR2: LGHNA, YSLEER. CDR3 length: 15 amino acids.

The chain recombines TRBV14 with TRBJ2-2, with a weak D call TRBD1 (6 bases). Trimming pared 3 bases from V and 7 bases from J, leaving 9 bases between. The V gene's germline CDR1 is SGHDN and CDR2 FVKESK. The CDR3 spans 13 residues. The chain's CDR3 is CASSQARGGELFF. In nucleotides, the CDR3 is TGTGCCAGCAGCCAGGCCAGGGGCGGGGAGCTGTTTTTT.